The rows below give T cell receptor beta chains drawn from one sample of a study of cytomegalovirus exposure and HLA in healthy donors. Measured with immunoSEQ multiplex PCR; TCRdb has only the in-frame clones, and not every one. Among 200,000 or so clones listed, about four fifths were seen once. Sequencing was done on a sample of PBMCs. The receptors come from a boy younger than 10 in good health and CMV-seronegative. Both conserved end residues are part of each CDR3. The order of the fields is D gene, clone size, V gene, J gene, CDR3 DNA, CDR3 protein. The D gene is left open where the match is weak. Not every row has a clone size; where given, it reads once, few, many or a size class.

>TRBD1|few|TRBV7-9|TRBJ2-7
TGTGCCAGCAGCTCTGACAGGGAAAGGAAGCAGTACTTC
CASSSDRERKQYF
>.|few|TRBV30|TRBJ2-5
TGTGCCTGGAGTGTTTTAGGGGGGGGGCGGTGGGAGACCCAGTACTTC
CAWSVLGGGRWETQYF
>TRBD2|.|TRBV9|TRBJ2-3
TGTGCCAGCAGCGCGGGAGGGGCCGTAGATACGCAGTATTTT
CASSAGGAVDTQYF
>.|.|TRBV9|TRBJ2-3
TGTGCCAGCAGCCCCCTGGGGAGGACTAGCACAGATACGCAGTATTTT
CASSPLGRTSTDTQYF
>TRBD2|.|TRBV4-3|TRBJ2-1
TGCGCCAGCAGCCAAGCCGGACTAGCGGGGGGGCAAAACGAGCAGTTCTTC
CASSQAGLAGGQNEQFF
>.|.|TRBV2|TRBJ2-7
TGTGCCAGCGGAGGGTCCTACGAGCAGTACTTC
CASGGSYEQYF
>TRBD1|.|TRBV4-1|TRBJ1-5
TGCGCCAGCAGCCAAGGCCAGGGGGCTTTAGGGGGAAGGAATCAGCCCCAGCATTTT
CASSQGQGALGGRNQPQHF
>TRBD1|.|TRBV6-5|TRBJ1-6
TGTGCCAGCAGAACACAGGGGTCACCCCTCCACTTT
CASRTQGSPLHF
>TRBD1|.|TRBV2|TRBJ1-2
TGTGCCAGCAGGGGCCCCACAGGGGCTAACTATGGCTACACCTTC
CASRGPTGANYGYTF
>.|.|TRBV19|TRBJ1-6
TGTGCCAGTACTAACAACAGGGTTTCACCCCTCCACTTT
CASTNNRVSPLHF
>.|once|TRBV7-2|TRBJ2-3
TGTGCCAGCAGCTTAGATTCGGGGACAGATACGCAGTATTTT
CASSLDSGTDTQYF
>.|.|TRBV7-8|TRBJ2-5
TGTGCCAGCAGCTTAAATAGCGGCCAAGAGACCCAGTACTTC
CASSLNSGQETQYF
>TRBD2|.|TRBV5-8|TRBJ2-5
TGTGCCAGCAGCTTGGGGGGAGCGGGGGGCCTCCAAGAGACCCAGTACTTC
CASSLGGAGGLQETQYF
>TRBD1|.|TRBV9|TRBJ1-4
TGTGCCAGCAGCAGTCGGACAGGGGAAACTGGTGAAAAACTGTTTTTT
CASSSRTGETGEKLFF
>.|once|TRBV9|TRBJ1-6
TGTGCCAGCAGCCCCCAGGTGGAAGATTCACCCCTCCACTTT
CASSPQVEDSPLHF
>.|.|TRBV2|TRBJ2-5
TGTGCCAGCAGGGGCGATGGCGGGGAGACCCAGTACTTC
CASRGDGGETQYF
>.|.|TRBV7-9|TRBJ2-7
TGTGCCAGCAGCCCGACCTTTTTTGACAGACTCTCCTACGAGCAGTACTTC
CASSPTFFDRLSYEQYF
>TRBD1|few|TRBV6-1|TRBJ2-2
TGTGCCAGCAGTGAATACCCTGGACAGGGGAACACCGGGGAGCTGTTTTTT
CASSEYPGQGNTGELFF
>.|.|TRBV10-3|TRBJ2-7
TGTGCCATCAGTGAGTCGTCCACCTACGAGCAGTACTTC
CAISESSTYEQYF
>TRBD2|once|TRBV7-9|TRBJ2-6
TGTGCCAGCCTAACGGGGGGTGGGGCTCCCTCTGGGGCCAACGTCCTGACTTTC
CASLTGGGAPSGANVLTF
>.|.|TRBV21-1|TRBJ1-2
TGTGCCAGCAGCAAAGTCAACAAATCCTGTGATGGCTACACCTTC
CASSKVNKSCDGYTF
>TRBD1|.|TRBV6-6|TRBJ2-2
TGTGCCAGCAGCTCCCCGACAGGGAAGGGTACCGGGGAGCTGTTTTTT
CASSSPTGKGTGELFF
>.|.|TRBV4-1|TRBJ1-1
TGCGCCACCTCTGTGGGCAGGTTTTTTTCGTCGGCCACTGAAGCTTTCTTT
CATSVGRFFSSATEAFF
>.|.|TRBV7-9|TRBJ1-3
TGTGCCAGCAGCTTAGGATATGGAACAGCCATCATCTCTGGAAACACCATATATTTT
CASSLGYGTAIISGNTIYF
>TRBD1|.|TRBV7-8|TRBJ1-2
TGTGCCAGCAGCCTCGGTCCGACAGGGGCTAACTATGGCTACACCTTC
CASSLGPTGANYGYTF
>TRBD1|.|TRBV9|TRBJ1-3
TGTGCCAGCAGCGTAGGGGGCCACAGGGGGCCAAAAAACACCATATATTTT
CASSVGGHRGPKNTIYF
>.|.|TRBV5-1|TRBJ1-1
TGCGCCAGCAGCTTGGTAGGGGGACGGACGAACACTGAAGCTTTCTTT
CASSLVGGRTNTEAFF
>TRBD1|.|TRBV6-6|TRBJ2-7
TGTGCCAGCAGCCATTTTGACAGGGGGGGCTACGAGCAGTACTTC
CASSHFDRGGYEQYF